The T cell receptor beta chain under discussion was sequenced for a study of long-term antiretroviral therapy in people with HIV. Study results and caveats: Post-treatment diversity went higher with ART but stayed below transplant donor controls. Versus controls, repertoires in people with HIV had narrower CDR3 length ranges. Whichever time point was examined, clones expanded before ART dominated the repertoire.

Trimming took 2 bases from V and 8 from J, leaving 7 bases between them. CDR1 and CDR2 (germline): SGHTA, FQGTGA. The CDR3 is 13 residues long. Note on this clone: What it binds is unknown.

Samples were assayed with immunoSEQ v3.0 at survey level. A target of roughly 35,000-50,000 T-cell genomes per sample was set for sequencing. Using immunoSEQ multiplex PCR, the repertoire was profiled, and TCRdb retains in-frame clones only, with some absent. The sample holds 15,000 to 20,000 clones, about 95% seen once. Sequenced here: unsorted PBMCs, sampled approximately 11 years after starting antiretroviral therapy. The V gene is TRBV7-3, the J gene TRBJ1-6; possibly TRBD1 for D (5 bases). The sequence came from a man in his thirties or forties with HIV. Here the CDR3 DNA reads TGTGCCAGCAGCTTAGCGGGGGATTCACCCCTCCACTTT. Protein sequence: CASSLAGDSPLHF. The variable domain in full, completed from reference TRBV7-3 and TRBJ1-6, reads GAGVSQTPSNKVTEKGKYVELRCDPISGHTALYWYRQSLGQGPEFLIYFQGTGAADDSGLPNDRFFAVRPEGSVSTLKIQRTERGDSAVYLCASSLAGDSPLHFGNGTRLTVT.